The clone carrying this T cell receptor beta chain was detected only once. This specimen belongs to a study of cytomegalovirus exposure and HLA in healthy donors. A multiplex PCR was run with 60 Vbeta primers and 13 Jbeta primers. Produced via immunoSEQ multiplex PCR; TCRdb's table is partial and in-frame only. Among about 160,000 clones listed, around 79% were seen once. The V end was cut by 5 bases, the J end by 0 bases, with 11 bases between. Per the germline V gene, CDR1 is SGHTA and CDR2 is FQGNSA. The CDR3 is 15 residues long. This TCR came from a man in his fifties or sixties in good health and CMV-seropositive. Input material: PBMCs. This chain joins TRBV7-2 and TRBJ1-5; D not resolved. CDR3 protein: CASSPTAGSNQPQHF. In DNA, the CDR3 is TGTGCCAGCAGCCCCACAGCGGGTAGCAATCAGCCCCAGCATTTT.